This T cell receptor (beta chain) was captured in a study of blood T cell repertoires in COVID-19. Study-wide background: Samples of COVID-19 (acute and convalescent) were obtained from the United States, Italy and Spain.

CDR3 size: 12 residues. The V gene's germline CDR1 is SQVTM and CDR2 ANQGSEA. Trimming shortened V by 4 bases and J by 0 bases, and 7 bases separated the two germline ends. In the original workflow: Nucleated cell number was recorded as an estimate derived from reference gene primer amplification. TCRdb's table, derived via immunoSEQ multiplex PCR, lists solely in-frame clones and lacks some. V and J calls and clone size are those listed in that table; D and trimming were worked out from the DNA. The sample has over 250,000 clones, about four fifths seen once. This chain joins TRBV29-1 and TRBJ2-7; D remains unclear. Sequenced material: peripheral blood. The TCR was taken from a woman aged 45-65 years who had recovered from COVID-19. CDR3 in amino acids: CSVVAVSYEQYF. The CDR3 region has the DNA TGCAGCGTTGTTGCAGTCTCCTACGAGCAGTACTTC.